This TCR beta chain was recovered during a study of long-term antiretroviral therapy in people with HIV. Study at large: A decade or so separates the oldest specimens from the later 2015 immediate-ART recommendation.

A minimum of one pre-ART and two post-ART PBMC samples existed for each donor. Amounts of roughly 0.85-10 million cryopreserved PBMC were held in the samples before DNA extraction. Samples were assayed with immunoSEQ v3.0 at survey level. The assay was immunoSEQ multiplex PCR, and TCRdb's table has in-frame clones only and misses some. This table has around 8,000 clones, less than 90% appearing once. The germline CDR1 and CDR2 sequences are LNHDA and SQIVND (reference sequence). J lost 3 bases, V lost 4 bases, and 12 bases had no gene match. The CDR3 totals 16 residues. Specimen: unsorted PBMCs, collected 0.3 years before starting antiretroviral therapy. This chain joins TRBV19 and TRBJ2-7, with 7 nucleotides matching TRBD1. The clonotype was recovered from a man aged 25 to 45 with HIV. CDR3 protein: CASSTPRTGGHYEQYF. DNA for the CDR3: TGTGCCAGTAGTACCCCAAGGACAGGTGGGCACTACGAGCAGTACTTC. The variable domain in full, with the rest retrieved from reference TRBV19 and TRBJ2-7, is DGGITQSPKYLFRKEGQNVTLSCEQNLNHDAMYWYRQDPGQGLRLIYYSQIVNDFQKGDIAEGYSVSREKKESFPLTVTSAQKNPTAFYLCASSTPRTGGHYEQYFGPGTRLTVT.